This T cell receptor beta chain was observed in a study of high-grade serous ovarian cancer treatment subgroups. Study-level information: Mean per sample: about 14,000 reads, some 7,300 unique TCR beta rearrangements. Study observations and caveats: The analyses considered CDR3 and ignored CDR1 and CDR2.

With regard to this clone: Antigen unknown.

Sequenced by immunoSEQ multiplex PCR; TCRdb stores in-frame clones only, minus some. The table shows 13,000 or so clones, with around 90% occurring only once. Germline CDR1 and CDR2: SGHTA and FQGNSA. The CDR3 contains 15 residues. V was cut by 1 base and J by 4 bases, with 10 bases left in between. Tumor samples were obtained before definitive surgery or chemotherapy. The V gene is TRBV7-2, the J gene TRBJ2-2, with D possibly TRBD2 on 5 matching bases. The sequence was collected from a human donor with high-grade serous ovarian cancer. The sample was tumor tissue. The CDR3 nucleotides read TGTGCCAGCAGCTTAGGACCGGGGTCCACCGGGGAGCTGTTTTTT. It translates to CASSLGPGSTGELFF.